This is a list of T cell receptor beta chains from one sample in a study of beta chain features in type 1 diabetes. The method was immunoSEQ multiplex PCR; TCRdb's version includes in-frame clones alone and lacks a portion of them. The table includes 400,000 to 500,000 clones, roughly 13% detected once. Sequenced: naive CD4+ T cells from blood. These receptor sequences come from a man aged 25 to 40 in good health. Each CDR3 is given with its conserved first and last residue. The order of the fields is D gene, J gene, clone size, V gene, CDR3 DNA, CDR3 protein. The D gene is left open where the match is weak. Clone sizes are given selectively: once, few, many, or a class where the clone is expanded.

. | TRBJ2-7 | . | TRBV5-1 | TGCGCCAGCAGCTCGGGCCTAAATGGCGAGCAGTACTTC | CASSSGLNGEQYF
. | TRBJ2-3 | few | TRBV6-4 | TGTGCCAGCAGCGTCGGGAGCGGAGGCACAGATACGCAGTATTTT | CASSVGSGGTDTQYF
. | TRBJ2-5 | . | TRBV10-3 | TGTGCCATCAGTGAGTCGAGAGGGCGGCAAGAGACCCAGTACTTC | CAISESRGRQETQYF
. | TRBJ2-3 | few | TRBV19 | TGTGCCAGTAGTATCTTGCTGGCCCACACAGATACGCAGTATTTT | CASSILLAHTDTQYF
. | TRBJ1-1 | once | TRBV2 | TGTGCCAGCAGCCCCCGGGGAACGAACACTGAAGCTTTCTTT | CASSPRGTNTEAFF
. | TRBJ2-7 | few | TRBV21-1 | TGTGCCAGCCCCCTAGGCCCGGAGCACGAGCAGTACTTC | CASPLGPEHEQYF
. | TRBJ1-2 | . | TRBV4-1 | TGCGCCAGCAGCCAAGATCGGGTCAGGGGCTATGGCTACACCTTC | CASSQDRVRGYGYTF
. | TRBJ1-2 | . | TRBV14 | TGTGCCAGCAGCCTAGGACAAATAAACTATGGCTACACCTTC | CASSLGQINYGYTF
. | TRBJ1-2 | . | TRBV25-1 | TGTGCCAGCAGTGCTCATAAAACGGTACCGTCGATTGGCTACACCTTC | CASSAHKTVPSIGYTF
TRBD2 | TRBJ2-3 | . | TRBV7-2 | TGTGCCAGCAGCACCCGGACTAGCGGGGGGTCTCGCACAGATACGCAGTATTTT | CASSTRTSGGSRTDTQYF
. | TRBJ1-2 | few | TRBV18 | TGTGCCAGCTCACCACAGCGGGGTTCTAACTATGGCTACACCTTC | CASSPQRGSNYGYTF
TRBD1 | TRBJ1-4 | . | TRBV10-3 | TGTGCCATCGGGACAGGGAGTAATGAAAAACTGTTTTTT | CAIGTGSNEKLFF
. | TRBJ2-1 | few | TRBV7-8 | TGTGCCAGCAGCCCCAGGGGGGACCCCTACAATGAGCAGTTCTTC | CASSPRGDPYNEQFF
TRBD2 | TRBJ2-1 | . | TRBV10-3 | TGTGCCATCAACTCGCTAGCGGATTACAATGAGCAGTTCTTC | CAINSLADYNEQFF
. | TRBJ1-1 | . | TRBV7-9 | TGTGCCAGCAGCCTCCTCCAGGTGGCTGAAGCTTTCTTT | CASSLLQVAEAFF
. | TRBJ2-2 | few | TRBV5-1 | TGCGCCAGCAGCTTGGACAGGGCCGGGGAGCTGTTTTTT | CASSLDRAGELFF
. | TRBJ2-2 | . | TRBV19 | TGTGCCAGTACCATGGGACACGGCAACACCGGGGAGCTGTTTTTT | CASTMGHGNTGELFF